Listed below are T cell receptor beta chains from one sample, sequenced in a study of blood T cell repertoires in COVID-19. Here immunoSEQ multiplex PCR was the method, and the copy in TCRdb shows in-frame clones only, minus some. The sample carries around 250,000 clones, around 87% recorded once. Source material: peripheral blood. These receptor sequences come from a woman in her 70s with active or convalescent COVID-19. Each CDR3 is given with its conserved first and last residue. A D gene is named only where the DNA matches it firmly. A clone size is listed for some rows: how often the clone was seen (once, few, many), or a class if it is expanded.

abundance: NA
j_gene: TRBJ1-5
v_gene: TRBV11-2
d_gene: NA
CDR3nt: TGTGCCAGCAGCTTAGGGGGGCAGGTCCATCAGCCCCAGCATTTT
CDR3aa: CASSLGGQVHQPQHF

abundance: NA
j_gene: TRBJ2-7
v_gene: TRBV4-2
d_gene: TRBD1
CDR3nt: TGTGCCAGCAGCCTGGTAGGGGGCCCCTACGAGCAGTACTTC
CDR3aa: CASSLVGGPYEQYF

abundance: once
j_gene: TRBJ2-7
v_gene: TRBV2
d_gene: TRBD2
CDR3nt: TGTGCCAGCAGAAAACGGACTAGCGGGGCCTACGAGCAGTACTTC
CDR3aa: CASRKRTSGAYEQYF

abundance: few
j_gene: TRBJ1-2
v_gene: TRBV12-3/TRBV12-4
d_gene: NA
CDR3nt: TGTGCCAGCAGTTTCGGCCAGGGCTGGGGCTACACCTTC
CDR3aa: CASSFGQGWGYTF

abundance: NA
j_gene: TRBJ2-5
v_gene: TRBV5-6
d_gene: NA
CDR3nt: TGTGCCAGCAGCTTGGGCCCGGACATAGAGACCCAGTACTTC
CDR3aa: CASSLGPDIETQYF

abundance: NA
j_gene: TRBJ1-1
v_gene: TRBV20-1
d_gene: NA
CDR3nt: TGCAGTGCTAGAGTTATGGGGGGAGCTTTCTTT
CDR3aa: CSARVMGGAFF

abundance: NA
j_gene: TRBJ2-2
v_gene: TRBV7-3
d_gene: NA
CDR3nt: TGTGCCAGCAGCTCGAACAGGGTTCAGTGGGGGGAGCTGTTTTTT
CDR3aa: CASSSNRVQWGELFF

abundance: NA
j_gene: TRBJ1-5
v_gene: TRBV5-6
d_gene: NA
CDR3nt: TGTGCCAGCAGCTTGGGACAGTTCAATCAGCCCCAGCATTTT
CDR3aa: CASSLGQFNQPQHF

abundance: NA
j_gene: TRBJ2-7
v_gene: TRBV7-2
d_gene: TRBD2
CDR3nt: TGTGCCAGCAGCCCAGTAGTAGCTAGCGGCTCCTACGAGCAGTACTTC
CDR3aa: CASSPVVASGSYEQYF

abundance: NA
j_gene: TRBJ2-7
v_gene: TRBV6-5
d_gene: TRBD1
CDR3nt: TGTGCCAGCAGTCTTCGGACAGGGACCTACGAGCAGTACTTC
CDR3aa: CASSLRTGTYEQYF

abundance: NA
j_gene: TRBJ2-3
v_gene: TRBV7-2
d_gene: TRBD1
CDR3nt: TGTGCCAGCAGCTTGCAGGGGGCTTCTGATACGCAGTATTTT
CDR3aa: CASSLQGASDTQYF

abundance: NA
j_gene: TRBJ2-3
v_gene: TRBV7-2
d_gene: TRBD1
CDR3nt: TGTGCCAGCAGCTTAGTAGGGGGCGCTGGGGATACGCAGTATTTT
CDR3aa: CASSLVGGAGDTQYF

abundance: NA
j_gene: TRBJ1-1
v_gene: TRBV5-6
d_gene: NA
CDR3nt: TGTGCCAGCAGCGGATACAGGGTAATGAACACTGAAGCTTTCTTT
CDR3aa: CASSGYRVMNTEAFF

abundance: NA
j_gene: TRBJ1-3
v_gene: TRBV6-6
d_gene: NA
CDR3nt: TGTGCCAGCAGTTATCGACAGTCCTACTCTGGAAACACCATATATTTT
CDR3aa: CASSYRQSYSGNTIYF

abundance: once
j_gene: TRBJ2-6
v_gene: TRBV9
d_gene: TRBD2
CDR3nt: TGTGCCAGCAGCGTAGCTCATAGCGGGGGTTACAACGTCCTGACTTTC
CDR3aa: CASSVAHSGGYNVLTF

abundance: once
j_gene: TRBJ1-3
v_gene: TRBV11-2
d_gene: TRBD1
CDR3nt: TGTGCCAGCAGCTGGGACAGCTCTGGAAACACCATATATTTT
CDR3aa: CASSWDSSGNTIYF

abundance: NA
j_gene: TRBJ1-4
v_gene: TRBV12-3/TRBV12-4
d_gene: NA
CDR3nt: TGTGCCAGCAGACTCGGACAGAAAAGCGGACTGTTTTTT
CDR3aa: CASRLGQKSGLFF

abundance: NA
j_gene: TRBJ2-7
v_gene: TRBV4-3
d_gene: NA
CDR3nt: TGCGCCAGCAGCCAAGATTCGGGTTACGAGCAGTACTTC
CDR3aa: CASSQDSGYEQYF

abundance: NA
j_gene: TRBJ2-5
v_gene: TRBV29-1
d_gene: NA
CDR3nt: TGCAGCGCCCGCGGCGATCATATAGGTTTTCGGGAGACCCAGTACTTC
CDR3aa: CSARGDHIGFRETQYF

abundance: NA
j_gene: TRBJ1-1
v_gene: TRBV3-1/TRBV3-2
d_gene: TRBD1
CDR3nt: TGTGCCAGCAGCCAATTCGGGAGGGGGCCGGAAGCTTTCTTT
CDR3aa: CASSQFGRGPEAFF

abundance: once
j_gene: TRBJ1-2
v_gene: TRBV7-3
d_gene: TRBD1
CDR3nt: TGTGCCAGCAGCCCTGGACAGGCCTCTAACTATGGCTACACCTTC
CDR3aa: CASSPGQASNYGYTF

abundance: NA
j_gene: TRBJ2-7
v_gene: TRBV3-1/TRBV3-2
d_gene: NA
CDR3nt: TGTGCCAGCAGCCCCACCCGGGACTGGTCCTCCGAGCAGTACTTC
CDR3aa: CASSPTRDWSSEQYF

abundance: once
j_gene: TRBJ2-7
v_gene: TRBV10-3
d_gene: TRBD1
CDR3nt: TGTGCCATCAGTGCCGGGACAGGGGGCATTTACGAGCAGTACTTC
CDR3aa: CAISAGTGGIYEQYF

abundance: NA
j_gene: TRBJ2-7
v_gene: TRBV7-8
d_gene: NA
CDR3nt: TGTGCCAGCAGCCCGGCGGGTCAGGCAAAGTACTTC
CDR3aa: CASSPAGQAKYF

abundance: NA
j_gene: TRBJ2-6
v_gene: TRBV6-5
d_gene: TRBD2
CDR3nt: TGTGCCAGCACCCGGGGGGCTGGGGCCAACGTCCTGACTTTC
CDR3aa: CASTRGAGANVLTF

abundance: NA
j_gene: TRBJ2-7
v_gene: TRBV10-1
d_gene: NA
CDR3nt: TGCGCCAGCAGTGACCAGGGACAAATCTCCTACGAGCAGTACTTC
CDR3aa: CASSDQGQISYEQYF

abundance: NA
j_gene: TRBJ2-7
v_gene: TRBV27
d_gene: NA
CDR3nt: TGTGCCAGCAGTCTCTCAGGGATTTCCTACGAGCAGTACTTC
CDR3aa: CASSLSGISYEQYF

abundance: NA
j_gene: TRBJ1-5
v_gene: TRBV10-2
d_gene: NA
CDR3nt: TGCGCCAGCAGTGATGACAGCCCTCACCGGCCCCAGCATTTT
CDR3aa: CASSDDSPHRPQHF

abundance: NA
j_gene: TRBJ2-1
v_gene: TRBV9
d_gene: TRBD2
CDR3nt: TGTGCCAGCAGCGTGCGGGGGGCGAAGAATGAGCAGTTCTTC
CDR3aa: CASSVRGAKNEQFF

abundance: NA
j_gene: TRBJ1-1
v_gene: TRBV27
d_gene: NA
CDR3nt: TGTGCCAGCAGTCTTTCGGACAGAGTGAACACTGAAGCTTTCTTT
CDR3aa: CASSLSDRVNTEAFF

abundance: few
j_gene: TRBJ1-1
v_gene: TRBV18
d_gene: TRBD1
CDR3nt: TGTGCCAGCTCCTCAAACACGAATTCAGGGGGCACTGAAGCTTTCTTT
CDR3aa: CASSSNTNSGGTEAFF

abundance: once
j_gene: TRBJ2-2
v_gene: TRBV27
d_gene: TRBD1
CDR3nt: TGTGCCAGCAGTTTAATTATGGGACAGGGGACCGGGGAGCTGTTTTTT
CDR3aa: CASSLIMGQGTGELFF

abundance: NA
j_gene: TRBJ2-7
v_gene: TRBV15
d_gene: NA
CDR3nt: TGTGCCACCAGCAAAATCGGGATGAGGTACGAGCAGTACTTC
CDR3aa: CATSKIGMRYEQYF

abundance: NA
j_gene: TRBJ2-5
v_gene: TRBV9
d_gene: NA
CDR3nt: TGTGCCAGCAGCGTAGCCCCTGGGACTGATGGAGAGACCCAGTACTTC
CDR3aa: CASSVAPGTDGETQYF

abundance: NA
j_gene: TRBJ2-4
v_gene: TRBV18
d_gene: TRBD1
CDR3nt: TGTGCCAGCTCACCCGGGACAGGGGGCGGCAAAAACATTCAGTACTTC
CDR3aa: CASSPGTGGGKNIQYF

abundance: NA
j_gene: TRBJ2-7
v_gene: TRBV14
d_gene: NA
CDR3nt: TGTGCCAGCAGCCTAGGGGGTTCCTACGAGCAGTACTTC
CDR3aa: CASSLGGSYEQYF

abundance: NA
j_gene: TRBJ1-2
v_gene: TRBV6-6
d_gene: NA
CDR3nt: TGTGCCAGCAGTTATTCCGGGACGGGGGATTATGGCTACACCTTC
CDR3aa: CASSYSGTGDYGYTF

abundance: NA
j_gene: TRBJ1-1
v_gene: TRBV5-1
d_gene: NA
CDR3nt: TGCGCCAGCAGCTTGACTGTGAACACTGAAGCTTTCTTT
CDR3aa: CASSLTVNTEAFF

abundance: NA
j_gene: TRBJ1-2
v_gene: TRBV24-1
d_gene: NA
CDR3nt: TGTGCCACCAGTGGGTCCGGGATTTATGGCTACACCTTC
CDR3aa: CATSGSGIYGYTF

abundance: once
j_gene: TRBJ2-7
v_gene: TRBV19
d_gene: NA
CDR3nt: TGTGCCAGTACTCCCTCTGGAGGGGTTGAAGAGCAGTACTTC
CDR3aa: CASTPSGGVEEQYF

abundance: once
j_gene: TRBJ2-5
v_gene: TRBV7-2
d_gene: TRBD1
CDR3nt: TGTGCCAGCAGCCGGGGACAGCAAGAGACCCAGTACTTC
CDR3aa: CASSRGQQETQYF

abundance: NA
j_gene: TRBJ1-5
v_gene: TRBV5-6
d_gene: NA
CDR3nt: TGTGCCAGCAGTAGTCAGGGGTGGAGCAATCAGCCCCAGCATTTT
CDR3aa: CASSSQGWSNQPQHF

abundance: NA
j_gene: TRBJ1-6
v_gene: TRBV7-2
d_gene: NA
CDR3nt: TGTGCCAGCAGTACAGGGAGCTATAATTCACCCCTCCACTTT
CDR3aa: CASSTGSYNSPLHF

abundance: NA
j_gene: TRBJ1-1
v_gene: TRBV7-2
d_gene: NA
CDR3nt: TGTGCCAGCAGCCTCAGACGGGGAAACACTGAAGCTTTCTTT
CDR3aa: CASSLRRGNTEAFF

abundance: NA
j_gene: TRBJ2-2
v_gene: TRBV5-1
d_gene: NA
CDR3nt: TGCGCCAGCAGCTTGGGGGGCACTAACACCGGGGAGCTGTTTTTT
CDR3aa: CASSLGGTNTGELFF

abundance: NA
j_gene: TRBJ2-3
v_gene: TRBV6-2/TRBV6-3
d_gene: TRBD2
CDR3nt: TGTGCCAGCAGCCGGTACCTAGCGGGGCCCACAGATACGCAGTATTTT
CDR3aa: CASSRYLAGPTDTQYF

abundance: once
j_gene: TRBJ2-7
v_gene: TRBV6-2/TRBV6-3
d_gene: TRBD1
CDR3nt: TGTGCCAGCAGTTACTGGGGACAGGGCTACGAGCAGTACTTC
CDR3aa: CASSYWGQGYEQYF

abundance: NA
j_gene: TRBJ1-4
v_gene: TRBV12-3/TRBV12-4
d_gene: NA
CDR3nt: TGTGCCAGCACCCCCGCAGGCCATGAAAAACTGTTTTTT
CDR3aa: CASTPAGHEKLFF

abundance: NA
j_gene: TRBJ2-6
v_gene: TRBV6-2/TRBV6-3
d_gene: NA
CDR3nt: TGTGCCAGCAGTTACGGCTCCCCTAGGTCGGGGGCCAACGTCCTGACTTTC
CDR3aa: CASSYGSPRSGANVLTF

abundance: once
j_gene: TRBJ1-1
v_gene: TRBV6-5
d_gene: TRBD1
CDR3nt: TGTGCCAGCCTCGGGGACAGGTTCCCTGAAGCTTTCTTT
CDR3aa: CASLGDRFPEAFF

abundance: NA
j_gene: TRBJ1-2
v_gene: TRBV4-2
d_gene: NA
CDR3nt: TGTGCCAGCAGCCAGTCGGTCACAGCAAGTGGCTACACCTTC
CDR3aa: CASSQSVTASGYTF

abundance: NA
j_gene: TRBJ1-2
v_gene: TRBV29-1
d_gene: NA
CDR3nt: TGCAGCGTTCGGGGGGCTTCTAACTATGGCTACACCTTC
CDR3aa: CSVRGASNYGYTF

abundance: NA
j_gene: TRBJ2-5
v_gene: TRBV15
d_gene: TRBD2
CDR3nt: TGTGCCACCAGCTTGCGGGGGGGAGAAGAGACCCAGTACTTC
CDR3aa: CATSLRGGEETQYF

abundance: few
j_gene: TRBJ1-1
v_gene: TRBV11-2
d_gene: NA
CDR3nt: TGTGCCAGCAGCACCGACAGTAACACTGAAGCTTTCTTT
CDR3aa: CASSTDSNTEAFF

abundance: NA
j_gene: TRBJ2-7
v_gene: TRBV7-2
d_gene: TRBD1
CDR3nt: TGTGCCAGCAGAACAGGGGGGTCCTACGAGCAGTACTTC
CDR3aa: CASRTGGSYEQYF

abundance: few
j_gene: TRBJ1-2
v_gene: TRBV12-3/TRBV12-4
d_gene: NA
CDR3nt: TGTGCCAGCAGTCTCAGACTGAGGGATGGCTACACCTTC
CDR3aa: CASSLRLRDGYTF

abundance: NA
j_gene: TRBJ1-2
v_gene: TRBV5-4
d_gene: NA
CDR3nt: TGTGCCAGCAGCTTGGACCCCGCCCCCTCGGGGTACACCTTC
CDR3aa: CASSLDPAPSGYTF

abundance: NA
j_gene: TRBJ2-3
v_gene: TRBV9
d_gene: TRBD2
CDR3nt: TGTGCCAGCAGCGTAGTCGGGGGGTCAGATACGCAGTATTTT
CDR3aa: CASSVVGGSDTQYF

abundance: NA
j_gene: TRBJ1-1
v_gene: TRBV5-8
d_gene: NA
CDR3nt: TGTGCCAGCAGCTTCCAGGTGAAGAACACTGAAGCTTTCTTT
CDR3aa: CASSFQVKNTEAFF

abundance: NA
j_gene: TRBJ1-5
v_gene: TRBV6-1
d_gene: TRBD1
CDR3nt: TGTGCCAGCACCAGGACAGGGCACGACCAGCCCCAGCATTTT
CDR3aa: CASTRTGHDQPQHF